The 14 T cell receptor beta chains below all came from one sample that was sequenced in a study of molecular identifiers for immune sequencing clone quantification. TCRdb reprocessed the PCR reads via MiXCR and lists one record per CDR3 protein. The table has 490,000 or so distinct CDR3 sequences, about a fifth seen once. Sequencing was carried out using naive CD8+ T cells from blood, with Jurkat cell RNA spiked in. The subset denotes: FACS-sorted CD8+CD4-CCR7+CD45RA+ naive T cells. The origin of the receptors is a human donor in good health. Some libraries in this study had Jurkat cell RNA spiked in.

This clonotype was seen just once. The rearrangement uses TRBV28 and TRBJ2-7; D possibly corresponds to TRBD1 (5 bases). The CDR3 is 13 residues long. V was pared by 3 bases and J by 9 bases, with 15 bases between. CDR1 and CDR2 from the germline V gene are MDHEN and SYDVKM. The CDR3, as DNA: TGTGCCAGCAGTTTCGAAGGGGCGGATCGGCAGTACTTC. It translates to CASSFEGADRQYF.

The chain employs TRBV6-5 and TRBJ2-1, with TRBD1 identical over 8 bases. The germline gives CDR1 MNHEY, CDR2 SVGAGI. There are 16 residues in the CDR3. Losses at the gene ends were 6 bases for V and 0 bases for J; bases not matched to a gene: 7. CDR3 protein: CASSPGDRHSYNEQFF. DNA of the CDR3: TGTGCCAGCAGCCCAGGGGACAGGCACTCCTACAATGAGCAGTTCTTC.

The chain recombines TRBV13 with TRBJ2-5, with D maybe TRBD1 (5 bases). CDR3 size: 20 residues. Trimming removed 6 bases from V and 2 bases from J, with 31 bases in between. Germline V gene lookup returns CDR1 PRHDT and CDR2 FYEKMQ (reference sequence). The CDR3 region is CASREQGVGEVPEYQETQYF. DNA for the CDR3: TGTGCCAGCAGAGAGCAGGGTGTGGGCGAGGTACCTGAATATCAAGAGACCCAGTACTTC. The full variable domain, in which reference TRBV13 and TRBJ2-5 provide the parts outside the CDR3, is AAGVIQSPRHLIKEKRETATLKCYPIPRHDTVYWYQQGPGQDPQFLISFYEKMQSDKGSIPDRFSAQQFSDYHSELNMSSLELGDSALYFCASREQGVGEVPEYQETQYFGPGTRLLVL.

This clonotype was seen ten or more times. The V and J genes are TRBV5-5 and TRBJ2-2; D might be TRBD1 or TRBD2, each matching 5 bases. Deletions cut 6 bases from V and 2 bases from J, with 20 bases between. Germline V gene lookup returns CDR1 SGHKS and CDR2 YYEKEE (reference sequence). CDR3 length: 17 amino acids. CDR3 coding DNA: TGTGCCAGCAACAGGCCGGAGGACACTTTCAACACCGGGGAGCTGTTTTTT. Its protein product is CASNRPEDTFNTGELFF.

This clonotype was seen at least ten times. The chain combines TRBV27 with TRBJ2-7; 12 bases align to TRBD2. The CDR3 runs 15 residues. Germline-derived CDR1 and CDR2 are MNHEY and SMNVEV (reference sequence). The J segment lost 5 bases and the V segment lost 0 bases, leaving 2 bases of the junction unmatched. CDR3 sequence (DNA): TGTGCCAGCAGTTTATCGACTAGCGGGAGCGACGAGCAGTACTTC. Its translation is CASSLSTSGSDEQYF.

In regard to this clonotype: Being one base from a much bigger clone, this may be a read error. V and J are TRBV28 and TRBJ1-1; D not resolved. Germline V gene sequence: CDR1 MDHEN, CDR2 SYDVKM. V was clipped by 6 bases and J by 3 bases, with 8 bases between them. The CDR3 is 12 residues long. CDR3 sequence (DNA): TGTGCCAGCAGACCCATGGACACTGAAGCTTTCTTT. It translates to CASRPMDTEAFF.

V usage is TRBV20-1 and J usage is TRBJ2-7, with 7 bases that match TRBD1. The germline gives CDR1 DFQATT, CDR2 SNEGSKA (reference sequence). J lost 3 bases, V lost 2 bases, and 10 bases had no gene match. CDR3 length: 15 amino acids. CDR3 DNA: TGCAGTGCTAGACGCCGCCGGGACAGCAACTACGAGCAGTACTTC. This codes for CSARRRRDSNYEQYF.

This clonotype was picked up many times. The CDR3 DNA is TGTGCCAGCTTGGAGGGGGGTACTGAAGCTTTCTTT. It encodes CASLEGGTEAFF. The V call is TRBV7-2, the J call TRBJ1-1; D is perhaps TRBD1 (6 bases). Trimming cost V 8 bases and J 5 bases, with 12 bases left between them. This CDR3 comprises 12 residues. The germline CDR1 and CDR2 sequences are SGHTA and FQGNSA.

This clonotype was seen ten or more times. The chain couples TRBV7-9 to TRBJ2-3, with D unresolved. Looked up from germline, CDR1 is SEHNR and CDR2 is FQNEAQ (reference sequence). This CDR3 has 15 amino acids. Trimming pared 4 bases from V and 4 bases from J, leaving 15 bases between. The chain's CDR3 is CASSSNLRESDTQYF. As DNA, the CDR3 is TGTGCCAGCAGCTCCAACCTACGAGAGTCAGATACGCAGTATTTT.

This clonotype appeared many times. The chain employs TRBV7-9 and TRBJ2-7; 10 nucleotides match TRBD2. Looked up from germline, CDR1 is SEHNR and CDR2 is FQNEAQ (reference sequence). This CDR3 has 17 amino acids. The V and J ends lost 3 bases and 0 bases, in that order; junction bases with no gene match: 8. The CDR3, as DNA: TGTGCCAGCAGCTTCCCGGGGCTAGCGGGGGCCTCCTACGAGCAGTACTTC. Translation: CASSFPGLAGASYEQYF.

This clonotype was counted at least ten times. The chain uses TRBV4-1 and TRBJ2-1, with a weak D call TRBD2 (5 bases). V lost 5 bases and J 4 bases, leaving 9 bases between the germline ends. In germline, CDR1 is MGHRA, CDR2 YSYEKL. This CDR3 is 13 amino acids long. The CDR3 region has the DNA TGCGCCAGCAGCGACGGGAATTACAATGAGCAGTTCTTC. Translating gives CASSDGNYNEQFF.

This chain links TRBV2 with TRBJ2-7; 14 nucleotides line up with TRBD2. The V gene end was trimmed by 7 bases and the J gene end by 0 bases; junction bases not matched to a gene: 14. CDR3 length: 19 residues. Germline CDR1 and CDR2: SNHLY and FYNNEI. The CDR3 spells CASIPGGLAGATNSYEQYF. DNA of the CDR3: TGTGCCAGCATTCCAGGGGGACTAGCGGGGGCCACGAACTCCTACGAGCAGTACTTC.

This clonotype was seen more than once but under ten times. The gene calls are TRBV4-1 and TRBJ1-1; D uncertain. Between the trimmed V and J ends, which lost 2 bases and 7 bases, there was a span of 8 bases. Per the germline V gene, CDR1 is MGHRA and CDR2 is YSYEKL. The CDR3 runs 12 residues. As DNA, the CDR3 is TGCGCCAGCAGCCAAATGGGTCGTGAAGCTTTCTTT. Protein: CASSQMGREAFF.

The CDR3 DNA is TGTGCCAGCCGTGGTGGGGTTGGTAGCAATCAGCCCCAGCATTTT. Protein: CASRGGVGSNQPQHF. This rearrangement joins TRBV6-1 to TRBJ1-5; no clear D gene. The CDR3 loop spans 15 amino acids. In germline, CDR1 is MNHNS, CDR2 SASEGT. Between the trimmed V and J ends, which lost 8 bases and 0 bases, there was a span of 14 bases.